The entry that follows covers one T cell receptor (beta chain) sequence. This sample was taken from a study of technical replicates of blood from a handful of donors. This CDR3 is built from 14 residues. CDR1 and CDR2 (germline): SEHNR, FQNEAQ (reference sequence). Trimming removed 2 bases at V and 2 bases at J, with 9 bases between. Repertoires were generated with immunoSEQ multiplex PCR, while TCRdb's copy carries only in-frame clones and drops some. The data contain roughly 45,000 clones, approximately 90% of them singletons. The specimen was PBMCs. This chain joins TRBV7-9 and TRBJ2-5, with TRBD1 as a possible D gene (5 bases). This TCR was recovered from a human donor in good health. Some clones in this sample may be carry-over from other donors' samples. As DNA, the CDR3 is TGTGCCAGCAGCTTATCTCAGGGACAAGAGACCCAGTACTTC. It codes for CASSLSQGQETQYF.